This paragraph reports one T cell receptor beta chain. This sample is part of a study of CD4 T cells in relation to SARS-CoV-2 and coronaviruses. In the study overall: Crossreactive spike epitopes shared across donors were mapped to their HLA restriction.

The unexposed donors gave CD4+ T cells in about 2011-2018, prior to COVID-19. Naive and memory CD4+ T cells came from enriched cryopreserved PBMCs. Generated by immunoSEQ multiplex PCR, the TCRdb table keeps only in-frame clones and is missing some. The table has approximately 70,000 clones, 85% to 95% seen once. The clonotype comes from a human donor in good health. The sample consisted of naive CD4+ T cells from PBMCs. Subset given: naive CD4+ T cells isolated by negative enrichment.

CDR3 protein: CASSQRAGSAGETQYF. Here the CDR3 DNA reads TGCGCCAGCAGCCAACGTGCAGGGTCAGCAGGGGAGACCCAGTACTTC. The chain combines TRBV4-1 with TRBJ2-5; D is possibly TRBD1 (5 bases). The V end was cut by 2 bases, the J end by 5 bases, with 18 bases between. The CDR3 contains 16 residues. CDR1 MGHRA and CDR2 YSYEKL come from the germline V gene.